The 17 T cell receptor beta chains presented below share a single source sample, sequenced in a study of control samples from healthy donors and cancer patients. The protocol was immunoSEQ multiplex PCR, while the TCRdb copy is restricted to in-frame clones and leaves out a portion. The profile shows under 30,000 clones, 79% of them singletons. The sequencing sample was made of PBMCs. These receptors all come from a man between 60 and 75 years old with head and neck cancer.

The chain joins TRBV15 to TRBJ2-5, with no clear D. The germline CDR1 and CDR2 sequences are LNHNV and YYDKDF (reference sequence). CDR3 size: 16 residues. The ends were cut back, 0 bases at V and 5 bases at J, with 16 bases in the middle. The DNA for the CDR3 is TGTGCCACCAGCAGAGATGAAACACCCCTGGCGGAGACCCAGTACTTC. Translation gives CATSRDETPLAETQYF.

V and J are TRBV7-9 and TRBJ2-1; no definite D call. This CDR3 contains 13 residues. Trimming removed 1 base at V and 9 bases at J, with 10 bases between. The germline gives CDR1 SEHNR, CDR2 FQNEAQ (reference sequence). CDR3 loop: CASSLEVGVEQFF. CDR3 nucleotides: TGTGCCAGCAGCTTAGAGGTTGGGGTTGAGCAGTTCTTC.

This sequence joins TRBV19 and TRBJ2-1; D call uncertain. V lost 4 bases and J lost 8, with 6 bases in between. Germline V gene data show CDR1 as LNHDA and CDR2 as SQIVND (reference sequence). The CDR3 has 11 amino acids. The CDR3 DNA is TGTGCCAGTAGTAGCGCTTATGAGCAGTTCTTC. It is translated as CASSSAYEQFF.

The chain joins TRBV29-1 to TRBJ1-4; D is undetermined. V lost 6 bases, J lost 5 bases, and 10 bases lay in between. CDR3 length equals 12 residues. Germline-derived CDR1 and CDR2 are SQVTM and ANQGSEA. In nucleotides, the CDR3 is TGCAGCGTGGGCATAGAAAATGAAAAACTGTTTTTT. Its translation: CSVGIENEKLFF. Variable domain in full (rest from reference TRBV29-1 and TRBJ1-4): SAVISQKPSRDICQRGTSLTIQCQVDSQVTMMFWYRQQPGQSLTLIATANQGSEATYESGFVIDKFPISRPNLTFSTLTVSNMSPEDSSIYLCSVGIENEKLFFGSGTQLSVL.

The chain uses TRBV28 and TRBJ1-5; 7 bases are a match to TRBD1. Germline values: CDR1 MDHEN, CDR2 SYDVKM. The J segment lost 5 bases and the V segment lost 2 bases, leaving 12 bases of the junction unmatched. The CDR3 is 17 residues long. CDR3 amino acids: CASSLGRQGDPYQPQHF. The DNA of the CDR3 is TGTGCCAGCAGTTTAGGACGGCAGGGGGACCCGTATCAGCCCCAGCATTTT.

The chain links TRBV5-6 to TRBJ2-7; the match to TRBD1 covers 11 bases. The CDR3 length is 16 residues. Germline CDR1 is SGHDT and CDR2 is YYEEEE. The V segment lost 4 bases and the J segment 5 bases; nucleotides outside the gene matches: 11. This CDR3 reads CASSRLGQGVNNEQYF. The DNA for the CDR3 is TGTGCCAGCAGCAGACTGGGACAGGGGGTGAATAACGAGCAGTACTTC.

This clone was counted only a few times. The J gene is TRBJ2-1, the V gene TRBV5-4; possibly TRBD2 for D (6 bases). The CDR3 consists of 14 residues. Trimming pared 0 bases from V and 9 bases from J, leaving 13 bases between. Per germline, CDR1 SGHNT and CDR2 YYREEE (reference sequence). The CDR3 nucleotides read TGTGCCAGCAGCTTGGCCGGCGGGAAGGGTGAGCAGTTCTTC. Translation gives CASSLAGGKGEQFF.

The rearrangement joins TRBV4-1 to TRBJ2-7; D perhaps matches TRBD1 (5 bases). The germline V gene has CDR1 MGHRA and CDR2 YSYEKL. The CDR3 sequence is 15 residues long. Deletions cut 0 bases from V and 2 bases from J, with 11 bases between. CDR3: CASSQDFLGAYEQYF. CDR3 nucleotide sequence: TGCGCCAGCAGCCAAGATTTTCTAGGGGCCTACGAGCAGTACTTC.

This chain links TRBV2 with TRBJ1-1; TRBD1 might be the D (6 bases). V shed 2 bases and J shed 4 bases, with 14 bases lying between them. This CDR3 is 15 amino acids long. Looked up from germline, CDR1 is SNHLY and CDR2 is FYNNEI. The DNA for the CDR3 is TGTGCCAGCAGTGAATTGGCCAGGGGAGCCACTGAAGCTTTCTTT. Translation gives CASSELARGATEAFF.

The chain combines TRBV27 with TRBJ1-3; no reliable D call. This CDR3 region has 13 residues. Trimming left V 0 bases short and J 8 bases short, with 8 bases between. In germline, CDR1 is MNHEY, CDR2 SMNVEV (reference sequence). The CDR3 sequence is CASSLSAGYTIYF. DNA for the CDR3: TGTGCCAGCAGTTTATCAGCGGGTTACACCATATATTTT.

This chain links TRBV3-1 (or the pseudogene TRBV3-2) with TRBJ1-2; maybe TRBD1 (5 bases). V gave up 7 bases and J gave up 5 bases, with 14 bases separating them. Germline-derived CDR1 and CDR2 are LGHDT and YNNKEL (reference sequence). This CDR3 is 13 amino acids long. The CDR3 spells CASNQGPDYGYTF. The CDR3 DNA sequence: TGTGCCAGCAATCAGGGCCCAGATTATGGCTACACCTTC.

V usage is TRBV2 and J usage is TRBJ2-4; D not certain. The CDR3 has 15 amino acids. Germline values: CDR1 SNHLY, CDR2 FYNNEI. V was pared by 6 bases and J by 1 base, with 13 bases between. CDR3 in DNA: TGTGCCAGCAGCTTAACTCGGGTGGCCAAAAACATTCAGTACTTC. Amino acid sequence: CASSLTRVAKNIQYF.

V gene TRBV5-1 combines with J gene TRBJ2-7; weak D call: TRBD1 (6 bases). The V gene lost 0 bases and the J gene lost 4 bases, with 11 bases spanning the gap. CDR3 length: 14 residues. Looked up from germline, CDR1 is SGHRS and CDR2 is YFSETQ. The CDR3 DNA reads TGCGCCAGCAGCTTGGGGGGGCAGACGTACGAGCAGTACTTC. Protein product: CASSLGGQTYEQYF.

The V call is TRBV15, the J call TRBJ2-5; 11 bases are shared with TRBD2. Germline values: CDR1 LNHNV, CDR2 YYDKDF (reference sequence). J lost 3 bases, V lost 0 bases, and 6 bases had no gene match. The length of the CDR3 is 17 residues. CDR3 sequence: CATSRDAPSGRKETQYF. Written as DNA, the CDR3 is TGTGCCACCAGCAGAGATGCCCCTAGCGGGAGGAAAGAGACCCAGTACTTC.

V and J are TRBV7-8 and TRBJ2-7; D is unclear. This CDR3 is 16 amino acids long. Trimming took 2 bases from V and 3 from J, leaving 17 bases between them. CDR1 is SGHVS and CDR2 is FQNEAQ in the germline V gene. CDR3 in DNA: TGTGCCAGCAGCTTAACACGGAACACTTTCATCTACGAGCAGTACTTC. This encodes CASSLTRNTFIYEQYF. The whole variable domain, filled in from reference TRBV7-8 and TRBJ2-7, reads GAGVSQSPRYKVAKRGQDVALRCDPISGHVSLFWYQQALGQGPEFLTYFQNEAQLDKSGLPSDRFFAERPEGSVSTLKIQRTQQEDSAVYLCASSLTRNTFIYEQYFGPGTRLTVT.

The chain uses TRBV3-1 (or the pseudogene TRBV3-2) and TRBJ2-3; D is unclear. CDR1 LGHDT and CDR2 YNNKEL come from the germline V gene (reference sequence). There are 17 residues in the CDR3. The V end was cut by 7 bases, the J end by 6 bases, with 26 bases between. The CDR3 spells CASTPSREIGSRDTQYF. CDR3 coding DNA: TGTGCCAGCACCCCAAGTCGCGAGATTGGTTCAAGGGATACGCAGTATTTT.

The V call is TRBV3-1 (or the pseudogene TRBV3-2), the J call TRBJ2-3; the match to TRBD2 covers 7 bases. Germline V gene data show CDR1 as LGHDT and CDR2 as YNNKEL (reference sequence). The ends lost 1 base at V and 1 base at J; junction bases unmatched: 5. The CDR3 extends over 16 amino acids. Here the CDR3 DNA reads TGTGCCAGCAGCCAAGGAAGCGGGGCGGGCACAGATACGCAGTATTTT. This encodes CASSQGSGAGTDTQYF.